Below, 18 T cell receptor beta chains from the same sample are listed, as sequenced in a study of long-term antiretroviral therapy in people with HIV. It was version v3.0 of the immunoSEQ assay that was run at survey level. The protocol was immunoSEQ multiplex PCR, while the TCRdb copy is restricted to in-frame clones and leaves out a portion. The sample records about 28,000 clones, 84% being singletons. The sequenced sample was unsorted PBMCs, obtained 0.4 years after starting antiretroviral therapy. Receptor source: a man younger than 30 with HIV.

The chain employs TRBV6-6 and TRBJ1-3; the D is unclear. This CDR3 spans 13 amino acids. Germline-derived CDR1 and CDR2 are MNHNY and SVGAGI (reference sequence). The ends were cut back, 2 bases at V and 7 bases at J, with 9 bases in the middle. CDR3 loop: CASSYGEGNTIYF. CDR3 nucleotides: TGTGCCAGCAGTTACGGGGAGGGTAACACCATATATTTT.

V is TRBV6-5 and J is TRBJ1-2, with a possible D match to TRBD1 (5 bases). CDR3 length equals 14 residues. Looked up from germline, CDR1 is MNHEY and CDR2 is SVGAGI. V was pared by 2 bases and J by 2 bases, with 9 bases between. CDR3 nucleotides: TGTGCCAGCAGTTACGGGACCGAGAACTATGGCTACACCTTC. Its protein product is CASSYGTENYGYTF.

CDR3 sequence (DNA): TGTGCCAGCAGTGACGGCCGGGAGCAGCATGAGCAGTTCTTC. It is translated as CASSDGREQHEQFF. The chain employs TRBV6-4 and TRBJ2-1, with a weak D call TRBD2 (6 bases). CDR3 length equals 14 residues. Germline CDR1 reads MRHNA; CDR2 reads SNTAGT. V dropped 2 bases and J dropped 8 bases, with 13 bases sitting between them.

The chain recombines TRBV28 with TRBJ1-1; 11 bases agree with TRBD1. The CDR3 totals 15 residues. The germline V gene encodes CDR1 MDHEN and CDR2 SYDVKM. V lost 3 bases and J lost 6; bases outside the gene matches: 6. DNA for the CDR3: TGTGCCAGCAGTTTCTGGACAGGGGGCGGACCTGAAGCTTTCTTT. Translation: CASSFWTGGGPEAFF. Based on the CDR3 plus reference TRBV28 and TRBJ1-1, the full variable domain is DVKVTQSSRYLVKRTGEKVFLECVQDMDHENMFWYRQDPGLGLRLIYFSYDVKMKEKGDIPEGYSVSREKKERFSLILESASTNQTSMYLCASSFWTGGGPEAFFGQGTRLTVV.

This clone was seen only a few times. The chain is built from TRBV7-6 and TRBJ2-7; D remains ambiguous. The CDR3 contains 14 residues. The V gene's germline CDR1 is SGHVS and CDR2 FNYEAQ. The V and J ends lost 0 bases and 1 base respectively, with 7 bases between them. The CDR3 bases are TGTGCCAGCAGCTTAGCAGCGTCTTCCTACGAGCAGTACTTC. The encoded protein is CASSLAASSYEQYF.

As to this clone: One junction end disagrees with the germline gene, perhaps due to a read error. This chain links TRBV4-2 with TRBJ1-1, with 7 bases fitting TRBD1. This CDR3 has 17 residues. The germline gives CDR1 LGHNA, CDR2 YNFKEQ. CDR3 amino acids: CASNQVSGRGQGGEAFF. For the CDR3, the DNA is TGTGCCAGCAACCAAGTTTCCGGCAGGGGCCAGGGGGGTGAAGCTTTCTTT.

This chain connects TRBV25-1 to TRBJ1-1; D possibly corresponds to TRBD1 (5 bases). The CDR3 extends over 14 amino acids. The germline V gene encodes CDR1 MGHDK and CDR2 SYGVNS. Trimming removed 3 bases at V and 5 bases at J, with 13 bases between. The chain's CDR3 is CASSDSAGWTEAFF. CDR3 coding DNA: TGTGCCAGCAGTGATAGTGCAGGGTGGACTGAAGCTTTCTTT.

The chain uses TRBV5-1 and TRBJ2-7; D remains unclear. The CDR3 is made up of 15 amino acids. Germline CDR1 reads SGHRS; CDR2 reads YFSETQ. V dropped 0 bases and J dropped 0 bases, with 10 bases sitting between them. DNA of the CDR3: TGCGCCAGCAGCTTGGCAGTCAGCGACTCCTACGAGCAGTACTTC. As protein: CASSLAVSDSYEQYF.

The chain carries TRBV6-5 and TRBJ1-2; weak D call: TRBD1 (5 bases). Trimming stripped 3 bases from V and 5 bases from J, with 16 bases between. CDR3 length: 15 residues. Germline CDR1 and CDR2: MNHEY and SVGAGI. The CDR3 loop reads CASSYISRTPYGYTF. The CDR3 region has the DNA TGTGCCAGCAGTTATATCAGCCGGACACCGTATGGCTACACCTTC.

The rearrangement joins TRBV10-3 to TRBJ1-1; D is perhaps TRBD1 (5 bases). Trimming left V 5 bases short and J 4 bases short, with 8 bases between. The CDR3 runs to 12 residues. Germline V CDR1 and CDR2: ENHRY, SYGVKD. The CDR3 loop is CAISTGGTEAFF. The CDR3 nucleotides are TGTGCCATCAGTACGGGGGGCACTGAAGCTTTCTTT.

The V call is TRBV10-3, the J call TRBJ1-2; maybe TRBD1 (5 bases). From germline, CDR1 is ENHRY and CDR2 SYGVKD. Trimming pared 11 bases from V and 0 bases from J, leaving 10 bases between. The CDR3 runs to 12 residues. In DNA, the CDR3 is TGTGCCGTCCAGGGAACTAACTATGGCTACACCTTC. Translated, it gives CAVQGTNYGYTF.

V and J are TRBV2 and TRBJ1-5; the match to TRBD1 covers 10 bases. V gave up 8 bases and J gave up 6 bases; unmatched junction bases: 10. The CDR3 totals 15 residues. Germline V gene data show CDR1 as SNHLY and CDR2 as FYNNEI. The CDR3 nucleotides read TGTGCCAGCTGGGCCGGGACAGGGGAGGGTCAGCCCCAGCATTTT. Protein: CASWAGTGEGQPQHF.

The genes are TRBV27 and TRBJ1-2; 8 bases map to TRBD1. The V and J ends lost 2 bases and 4 bases, in that order; junction bases with no gene match: 6. The CDR3 is 15 residues long. Per the germline V gene, CDR1 is MNHEY and CDR2 is SMNVEV (reference sequence). This chain's CDR3 is CASSLGQGGLYGYTF. The CDR3 DNA reads as TGTGCCAGCAGTTTAGGACAGGGTGGACTCTATGGCTACACCTTC.

The J gene is TRBJ2-7, the V gene TRBV18, with D tentatively TRBD1 (6 bases). CDR3 length: 14 residues. In germline, CDR1 is KGHSH, CDR2 LQKENI. V gave up 6 bases and J gave up 2 bases, with 14 bases separating them. The CDR3 sequence is CASSQGRQTYEQYF. The DNA of the CDR3 is TGTGCCAGCTCCCAGGGGCGACAAACCTACGAGCAGTACTTC.

In nucleotides, the CDR3 is TGTGCCAGCAGCAAACTCGGGCAAAAATTCTCCTACAATGAGCAGTTCTTC. Encoded protein: CASSKLGQKFSYNEQFF. The V gene is TRBV21-1, the J gene TRBJ2-1. TRBV21-1 is listed as a pseudogene. This CDR3 region has 17 residues.

V and J are TRBV5-1 and TRBJ1-2; D unresolved. The V end lost 0 bases, the J end lost 4 bases, and 7 bases lay between the germline ends. Germline V lookup: CDR1 SGHRS, CDR2 YFSETQ. The CDR3 totals 13 residues. In DNA, the CDR3 is TGCGCCAGCAGCTTGGCCAGCAGCTATGGCTACACCTTC. It codes for CASSLASSYGYTF.

The rearrangement uses TRBV5-1 and TRBJ2-5; tentatively, D is TRBD1 or TRBD2 (6 bases each). The J call may be mistaken, given a closer DNA end match to TRBJ2-7. Germline V lookup: CDR1 SGHRS, CDR2 YFSETQ. The CDR3 consists of 15 residues. The CDR3 coding sequence is TGCGCCAGCAGCTCCGACTTGGGGGGCCGGGACGAGCAGTACTTC. It specifies CASSSDLGGRDEQYF.

In this sample, this clone turned up a few times. The chain couples TRBV5-1 to TRBJ1-6, with D maybe TRBD1 (5 bases). Between the trimmed V and J ends, which lost 1 base and 8 bases, there was a span of 10 bases. The CDR3 totals 14 residues. Germline V gene sequence: CDR1 SGHRS, CDR2 YFSETQ. The CDR3 loop is CASSLYAGDSPLHF. For the CDR3, the DNA is TGCGCCAGCAGCTTGTACGCGGGGGATTCACCCCTCCACTTT.